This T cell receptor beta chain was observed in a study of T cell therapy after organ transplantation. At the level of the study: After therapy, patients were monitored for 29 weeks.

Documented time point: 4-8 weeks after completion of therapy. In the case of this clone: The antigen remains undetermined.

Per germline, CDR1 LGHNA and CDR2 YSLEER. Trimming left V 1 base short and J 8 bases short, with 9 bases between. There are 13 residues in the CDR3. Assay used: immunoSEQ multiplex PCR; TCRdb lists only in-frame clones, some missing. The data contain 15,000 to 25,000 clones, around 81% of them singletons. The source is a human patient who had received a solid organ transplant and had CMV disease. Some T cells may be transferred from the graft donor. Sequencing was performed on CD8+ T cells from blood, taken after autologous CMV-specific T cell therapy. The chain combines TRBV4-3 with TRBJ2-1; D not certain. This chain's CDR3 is CASSQVDRHEQFF. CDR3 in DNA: TGCGCCAGCAGCCAAGTAGACCGGCATGAGCAGTTCTTC.